The clone carrying this T cell receptor (beta chain) was detected once. Original methodology: Amplification with reference gene primers provided the estimates of nucleated cell counts. Only in-frame clones appear in the TCRdb table, and some are missing; sequencing was by immunoSEQ multiplex PCR. D and trimming were read from the DNA, whereas the V and J calls and clone size are those reported in that table. The sample lists 200,000 or so clones, under 90% occurring once. This record comes from a study of blood T cell repertoires in COVID-19. Study background: Material from acute and convalescent COVID-19 was sourced from the United States, Italy and Spain.

Germline V gene lookup returns CDR1 LGHNA and CDR2 YSLEER. Trimming took 0 bases from V and 0 from J; bases not matched to a gene: 11. The CDR3 contains 19 residues. Sequenced sample: peripheral blood. The receptor comes from a woman at least 80 years old with COVID-19, enrolled during active disease. The rearrangement uses TRBV4-3 and TRBJ2-4, with 7 positions matching TRBD2. CDR3 in DNA: TGCGCCAGCAGCCAAGATCACGGGGGGTCTGACCTAGCCAAAAACATTCAGTACTTC. It codes for CASSQDHGGSDLAKNIQYF.